This passage covers 20 T cell receptor beta chains from one sample sequenced in a study of CD8 T cells in ankylosing spondylitis. MiXCR was run by TCRdb on the 5' RACE reads, yielding one entry per CDR3 protein. The sample lists around 210,000 distinct CDR3 sequences; 8.2% were seen once. Sequencing was carried out using blood, either unsorted or a sorted T cell fraction (not recorded which). These receptors came from a female donor with ankylosing spondylitis or in good health (not recorded which).

This clonotype was detected ten times or more. The chain couples TRBV2 to TRBJ1-1; 8 bases align to TRBD1. The CDR3 consists of 14 residues. The V and J ends lost 7 bases and 5 bases, in that order; junction bases with no gene match: 9. Germline loops: CDR1 SNHLY, CDR2 FYNNEI. CDR3 nucleotide sequence: TGTGCCAGCACTAGAGGCAGGGGGCAGACTGAAGCTTTCTTT. This sequence encodes CASTRGRGQTEAFF.

This clonotype was picked up many times. This chain links TRBV4-3 with TRBJ2-2; D is uncertain. Germline CDR1 and CDR2: LGHNA and YSLEER. The ends were cut back, 1 base at V and 5 bases at J, with 14 bases in the middle. The CDR3 runs 16 residues. The CDR3 region has the DNA TGCGCCAGCAGCCAAGGGATAAAAGTTGGGACCGGGGAGCTGTTTTTT. The encoded protein is CASSQGIKVGTGELFF.

This clonotype was picked up many times. The chain links TRBV6-2 or TRBV6-3 to TRBJ1-6; D might be TRBD1 (5 bases). Germline CDR1 MNHEY, CDR2 SVGEGT. V was clipped by 1 base and J by 7 bases, with 14 bases between them. This CDR3 is built from 16 residues. The CDR3 nucleotides are TGTGCCAGCAGTTACTTGCCCGGGACGGGAAATTCACCCCTCCACTTT. It yields the protein CASSYLPGTGNSPLHF.

This chain connects TRBV4-3 to TRBJ2-2; D is unclear. CDR3 length: 14 amino acids. V was cut by 1 base and J by 1 base, with 4 bases left in between. In germline, CDR1 is LGHNA, CDR2 YSLEER. The CDR3 region is CASSQAGNTGELFF. Here the CDR3 DNA reads TGCGCCAGCAGCCAAGCCGGGAACACCGGGGAGCTGTTTTTT.

This clonotype was seen many times. This sequence joins TRBV15 and TRBJ2-1; 13 nucleotides align to TRBD2. With 5 bases clipped from V and 9 bases from J, the junction kept 10 bases outside the gene matches. The V gene's germline CDR1 is LNHNV and CDR2 YYDKDF (reference sequence). The CDR3 is 16 residues long. As DNA, the CDR3 is TGTGCCACCAGCCGCAACCGGGGACTAGCGGGAAGTGAGCAGTTCTTC. Residues: CATSRNRGLAGSEQFF.

At least ten counts were recorded for this clonotype. CDR3 sequence: CASSQLPIQETQYF. CDR3 sequence (DNA): TGTGCCAGCAGCCAACTCCCCATCCAAGAGACCCAGTACTTC. The V and J genes are TRBV3-1 and TRBJ2-5; D is ambiguous. Trimming removed 2 bases at V and 1 base at J, with 8 bases between. This CDR3 contains 14 residues. The germline V gene has CDR1 LGHDT and CDR2 YNNKEL (reference sequence).

Ten or more counts support this clonotype. The J gene is TRBJ2-2, the V gene TRBV25-1; no firm D call. The CDR3 is made up of 13 amino acids. The V and J ends lost 4 bases and 6 bases respectively, with 9 bases between them. Germline CDR1 reads MGHDK; CDR2 reads SYGVNS. CDR3 sequence (DNA): TGTGCCAGCAGTGGCCAAGCAGCCGGGGAGCTGTTTTTT. This gives the protein CASSGQAAGELFF.

At least ten counts were recorded for this clonotype. The rearrangement links TRBV20-1 to TRBJ2-2; D not resolved. Germline CDR1 and CDR2: DFQATT and SNEGSKA (reference sequence). V dropped 0 bases and J dropped 5 bases, with 13 bases sitting between them. CDR3 length: 15 residues. This CDR3 is CSARDLRAGTGELFF. In DNA, the CDR3 is TGCAGTGCTAGAGATCTAAGGGCCGGTACCGGGGAGCTGTTTTTT.

This clonotype was seen ten or more times. The chain joins TRBV20-1 to TRBJ1-2; tentatively, D is TRBD1 (5 bases). The CDR3 has 14 amino acids. CDR1 DFQATT and CDR2 SNEGSKA come from the germline V gene (reference sequence). Trimming stripped 6 bases from V and 3 bases from J, with 17 bases between. CDR3 DNA: TGCAGTGCGGAGAGGGGTGAGAGTGACTATGGCTACACCTTC. Its protein product is CSAERGESDYGYTF.

In its sample, this clonotype was seen many times. This chain connects TRBV7-2 to TRBJ1-6, with 9 bases that match TRBD1. The ends lost 0 bases at V and 7 bases at J; junction bases unmatched: 7. The germline V gene encodes CDR1 SGHTA and CDR2 FQGNSA. The CDR3 extends over 17 amino acids. The CDR3 DNA reads TGTGCCAGCAGCTTAGCCGGGACAGGGAGAGAAAATTCACCCCTCCACTTT. It translates to CASSLAGTGRENSPLHF.

The V gene is TRBV7-3, the J gene TRBJ2-1; 8 nucleotides agree with TRBD2. The CDR3 loop spans 13 amino acids. Germline trimming cut 8 bases from V and 6 bases from J; bases unmatched to any gene: 6. Looked up from germline, CDR1 is SGHTA and CDR2 is FQGTGA. The CDR3 region is CASGGLASNEQFF. The CDR3 region has the DNA TGTGCCAGCGGCGGACTAGCAAGCAATGAGCAGTTCTTC.

Only a few counts were recorded for this clonotype. The chain carries TRBV20-1 and TRBJ2-2; 7 bases align to TRBD2. V lost 0 bases and J lost 2; bases outside the gene matches: 3. The germline V gene encodes CDR1 DFQATT and CDR2 SNEGSKA (reference sequence). The CDR3 covers 15 residues. Here the CDR3 DNA reads TGCAGTGCTAGAGACGCTAGCGGAAACACCGGGGAGCTGTTTTTT. It is translated as CSARDASGNTGELFF.

This clonotype was found a few times. The J gene is TRBJ1-5, the V gene TRBV6-1; D unresolved. Germline CDR1 MNHNS, CDR2 SASEGT. V was clipped by 6 bases and J by 6 bases, with 21 bases between them. The CDR3 loop spans 16 amino acids. The CDR3 reads CASRELDTAHSQPQHF. CDR3 nucleotide sequence: TGTGCCAGCAGGGAACTCGACACAGCTCATAGTCAGCCCCAGCATTTT.

This clonotype was seen ten or more times. The rearrangement joins TRBV9 to TRBJ1-1; D remains ambiguous. Germline lookup yields CDR1 SGDLS and CDR2 YYNGEE. V gave up 4 bases and J gave up 7 bases, with 14 bases separating them. CDR3 length: 13 residues. DNA for the CDR3: TGTGCCAGCAGCCCACGAGGGCGACATGAAGCTTTCTTT. Translated: CASSPRGRHEAFF.

This clonotype appeared many times. V and J are TRBV6-5 and TRBJ2-3; D ambiguous. Looked up from germline, CDR1 is MNHEY and CDR2 is SVGAGI. The CDR3 is 14 amino acids. The germline V and J ends were trimmed by 0 bases and 6 bases, with 10 bases remaining between them. CDR3 protein: CASSYSRSFDTQYF. The CDR3 DNA reads TGTGCCAGCAGTTACTCGAGGAGTTTCGATACGCAGTATTTT.

This clonotype has at least ten counts. The chain employs TRBV21-1 and TRBJ2-1; the D call of TRBD1 is as the table states it, not checked on the DNA. TRBV21-1 is a listed pseudogene. This CDR3 comprises 20 residues. The CDR3 nucleotides read TGTGCCAGCAGCTCCCCACTAGACGGGGACAGGGGGATGCCCCGCGATGAGCAGTTCTTC. It is translated as CASSSPLDGDRGMPRDEQFF.

This clonotype showed up many times. The chain links TRBV20-1 to TRBJ2-5; 8 nucleotides align to TRBD1. This CDR3 has 13 amino acids. Unmatched junction bases numbered 7, after V lost 6 bases and J lost 4 bases. In germline, CDR1 is DFQATT, CDR2 SNEGSKA (reference sequence). In nucleotides, the CDR3 is TGCAGTGCCAGGGGGCGCGGGATAGAGACCCAGTACTTC. Its protein is CSARGRGIETQYF.

V is TRBV20-1 and J is TRBJ2-5, with D perhaps TRBD2 (5 bases). V was pared by 6 bases and J by 5 bases, with 19 bases between. Germline CDR1 is DFQATT and CDR2 is SNEGSKA (reference sequence). The CDR3 extends over 14 amino acids. CDR3 sequence (DNA): TGCAGTGCCGGCGACGGGGTGGGGATTGAGACCCAGTACTTC. It yields the protein CSAGDGVGIETQYF.

This clonotype was picked up many times. The rearrangement links TRBV4-1 to TRBJ2-1; the D gene is possibly TRBD2 (6 bases). V was clipped by 2 bases and J by 6 bases, with 14 bases between them. CDR1 is MGHRA and CDR2 is YSYEKL in the germline V gene. The CDR3 spans 15 residues. CDR3 DNA: TGCGCCAGCAGCCAATTGACTAAGCGGGCCAATGAGCAGTTCTTC. Its translation: CASSQLTKRANEQFF.

This clonotype was found a few times. Since a much larger clone is just one base distant, this may be a read error. The genes are TRBV29-1 and TRBJ2-3; weak D call: TRBD1 (6 bases). Per the germline V gene, CDR1 is SQVTM and CDR2 is ANQGSEA. The CDR3 has 14 residues. V was pared by 2 bases and J by 8 bases, with 17 bases between. The CDR3 bases are TGCAGCGTTGAACTTGATACAGGGATAAGTACGCAGTATTTT. It translates to CSVELDTGISTQYF.